These 7 T cell receptor beta chains were sequenced from one sample in a study of blood T cell repertoires in COVID-19 (dated by TCRdb to the early 2020s). Library preparation employed the immunoSEQ multiplex PCR assay. The table was pulled from immuneACCESS by TCRdb, which kept in-frame rearrangements only. Such tables lose some clones; where checked, under half of the loss comes from unresolved V genes, and the rest has no known cause. For this sample the table gives around 340,000 clones, of which about 86% were detected only once. Jointly, the top ten make up about 4.2% of the sample. Sequencing used PBMCs or T cells enriched from blood (not recorded which). The receptors originated from a woman aged 40 to 50 with acute COVID-19.

The genes are TRBV6-5 and TRBJ1-2; the match to TRBD1 covers 8 bases. This CDR3 region has 13 residues. Germline trimming cut 8 bases from V and 8 bases from J; bases unmatched to any gene: 10. The germline gives CDR1 MNHEY, CDR2 SVGAGI. The DNA for the CDR3 is TGTGCCAGCGGACTACAGGGGGTAGGAGGCTACACCTTC. This encodes CASGLQGVGGYTF.

This sequence joins TRBV28 and TRBJ1-1; no clear D. The germline V and J ends were trimmed by 8 bases and 4 bases, with 17 bases remaining between them. The CDR3 is 14 residues long. Germline values: CDR1 MDHEN, CDR2 SYDVKM. CDR3 DNA sequence: TGTGCCAGCTCAGAGAGTCAATGGAGCACTGAAGCTTTCTTT. Its protein is CASSESQWSTEAFF.

The chain is built from TRBV9 and TRBJ1-1; D is unresolved. The CDR3 has 15 residues. Germline loops: CDR1 SGDLS, CDR2 YYNGEE. The V gene lost 1 base and the J gene lost 2 bases, with 12 bases spanning the gap. The CDR3 bases are TGTGCCAGCAGCGTATGGGAGGGAAGCAACACTGAAGCTTTCTTT. Translated, it gives CASSVWEGSNTEAFF.

The V and J genes are TRBV28 and TRBJ2-7, with D tentatively TRBD1 (5 bases). V lost 3 bases and J lost 3, with 9 bases in between. The CDR3 spans 13 residues. CDR1 is MDHEN and CDR2 is SYDVKM in the germline V gene. CDR3 in amino acids: CASSLSRVYEQYF. The CDR3 bases are TGTGCCAGCAGTTTGTCCAGGGTCTACGAGCAGTACTTC.

The chain uses TRBV5-6 and TRBJ1-2; D remains unclear. The germline V and J ends were trimmed by 0 bases and 4 bases, with 7 bases remaining between them. Looked up from germline, CDR1 is SGHDT and CDR2 is YYEEEE. The CDR3 extends over 13 amino acids. The CDR3 bases are TGTGCCAGCAGCTTGGGTCGAGTCTATGGCTACACCTTC. This encodes CASSLGRVYGYTF.

The V and J genes are TRBV2 and TRBJ2-3; 7 positions agree with TRBD1. The CDR3 totals 14 residues. Germline CDR1 and CDR2: SNHLY and FYNNEI. V was clipped by 6 bases and J by 5 bases; unmatched bases: 8. CDR3 in amino acids: CASRPGTAGDTQYF. The CDR3 bases are TGTGCCAGCAGGCCCGGGACAGCCGGAGATACGCAGTATTTT. The full variable domain, in which reference TRBV2 and TRBJ2-3 provide the parts outside the CDR3, is EPEVTQTPSHQVTQMGQEVILRCVPISNHLYFYWYRQILGQKVEFLVSFYNNEISEKSEIFDDQFSVERPDGSNFTLKIRSTKLEDSAMYFCASRPGTAGDTQYFGPGTRLTVL.

The chain carries TRBV15 and TRBJ2-2, with D possibly being TRBD1 (6 bases). Germline V gives CDR1 LNHNV, CDR2 YYDKDF (reference sequence). The ends were cut back, 3 bases at V and 7 bases at J, with 12 bases in the middle. The CDR3 is made up of 14 amino acids. The CDR3 bases are TGTGCCACCAGCAGCAGAACAGGGATCGGGGAGCTGTTTTTT. As protein: CATSSRTGIGELFF.